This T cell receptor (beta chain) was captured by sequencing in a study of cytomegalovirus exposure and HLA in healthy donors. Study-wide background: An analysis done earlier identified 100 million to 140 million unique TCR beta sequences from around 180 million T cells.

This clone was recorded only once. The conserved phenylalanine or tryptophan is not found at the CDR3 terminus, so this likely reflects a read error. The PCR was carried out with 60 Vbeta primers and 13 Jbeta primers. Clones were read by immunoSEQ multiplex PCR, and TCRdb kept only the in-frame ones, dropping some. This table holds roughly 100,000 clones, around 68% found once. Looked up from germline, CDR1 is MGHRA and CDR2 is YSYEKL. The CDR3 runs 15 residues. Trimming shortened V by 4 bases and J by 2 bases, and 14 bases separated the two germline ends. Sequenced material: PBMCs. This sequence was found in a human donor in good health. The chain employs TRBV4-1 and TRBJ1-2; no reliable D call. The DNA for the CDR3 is TGCGCCAGCAGCCCCCCCGGCAGCAGAAACTATGGCTACACCCTC. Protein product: CASSPPGSRNYGYTL.